This T cell receptor (beta chain) was recovered during a study of T cell responses to AZD1222 COVID-19 vaccine. Regarding the study as a whole: Clonal diversity may have been underestimated in mostly white British donors.

Germline CDR1 reads SQVTM; CDR2 reads ANQGSEA. CDR3 length equals 15 residues. V trimming: 0 bases; J trimming: 3 bases; junction bases outside the gene matches: 4. The table came from immunoSEQ multiplex PCR; TCRdb's copy has only in-frame clones and leaves some out. This table has about 170,000 clones, around nine tenths appearing once. As to this clone: Its specificity is unknown.

The sample was peripheral blood, taken on day 0 of AZD1222 vaccination. This sequence was found in an adult in good health. V and J are TRBV29-1 and TRBJ2-7; 11 bases are a match to TRBD2. CDR3 bases: TGCAGCGTTGAAGAAGCTAGCGGGAGGCTCTACGAGCAGTACTTC. The encoded protein is CSVEEASGRLYEQYF.